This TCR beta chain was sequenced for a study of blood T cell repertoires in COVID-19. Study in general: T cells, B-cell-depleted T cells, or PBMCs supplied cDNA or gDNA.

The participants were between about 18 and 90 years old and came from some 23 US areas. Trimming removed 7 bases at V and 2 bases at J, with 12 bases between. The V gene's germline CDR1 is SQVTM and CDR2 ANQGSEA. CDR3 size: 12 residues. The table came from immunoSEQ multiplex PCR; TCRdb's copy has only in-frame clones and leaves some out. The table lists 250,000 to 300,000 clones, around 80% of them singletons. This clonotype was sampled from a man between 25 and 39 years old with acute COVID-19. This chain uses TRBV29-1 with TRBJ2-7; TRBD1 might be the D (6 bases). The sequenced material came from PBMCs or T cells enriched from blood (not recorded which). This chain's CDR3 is CSADRRTYEQYV. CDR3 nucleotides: TGCAGCGCCGACAGGCGAACCTACGAGCAGTACGTC.